What follows is one T cell receptor (beta chain) and its context. These data belong to a study of blood T cell repertoires in COVID-19. The authors' processing: How many nucleated cells were present was estimated from reference gene primer amplification. The method was immunoSEQ multiplex PCR; TCRdb's version includes in-frame clones alone and lacks a portion of them. V and J calls and clone size come straight from that table; D and trimming were deduced from the DNA. This repertoire shows about 100,000 clones, about 90% found once; its top ten account for roughly 7.4%. CDR3 length: 15 residues. With 3 bases removed from V and 0 bases from J, the gap between germline ends came to 12 bases. CDR1 SGDLS and CDR2 YYNGEE come from the germline V gene.

The V call is TRBV9, the J call TRBJ1-2; D gene ambiguous. The sequence came from a man aged 25 to 45 in a cohort sampled during active COVID-19. The sequenced sample consisted of peripheral blood. CDR3 amino acids: CASSAQLIANYGYTF. CDR3 sequence (DNA): TGTGCCAGCAGCGCCCAATTGATAGCTAACTATGGCTACACCTTC.